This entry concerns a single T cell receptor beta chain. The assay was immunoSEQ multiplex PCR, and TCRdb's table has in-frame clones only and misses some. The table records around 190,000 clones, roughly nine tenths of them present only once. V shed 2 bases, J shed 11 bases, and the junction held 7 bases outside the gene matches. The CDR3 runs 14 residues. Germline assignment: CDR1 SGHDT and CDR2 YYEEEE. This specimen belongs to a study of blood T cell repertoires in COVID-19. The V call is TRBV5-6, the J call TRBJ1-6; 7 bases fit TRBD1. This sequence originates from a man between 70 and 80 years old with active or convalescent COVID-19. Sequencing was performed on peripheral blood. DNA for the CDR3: TGTGCCAGCAGCTTTCGCGACAGGGTTCCACCCCTCCACTTT. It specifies CASSFRDRVPPLHF.